This TCR beta chain is from a study of cytomegalovirus exposure and HLA in healthy donors. The V segment lost 5 bases and the J segment 1 base; nucleotides outside the gene matches: 20. CDR1 MGHRA and CDR2 YSYEKL come from the germline V gene. This CDR3 is 20 amino acids long. Study observations and caveats: Most TCR sequences showed up rarely, but some public TCRs showed up in many donors. Both high specificity and high sensitivity reportedly marked the classifier's diagnosis of cytomegalovirus status. Cytomegalovirus-associated TCR beta chains were listed, numbering more than 150.

Here immunoSEQ multiplex PCR was the method, and the copy in TCRdb shows in-frame clones only, minus some. The data show some 200,000 clones, under 95% seen once. Turning to this clone: Its target is not known.

The source is a woman in her late teens or twenties in good health and CMV-seronegative. Sequencing was performed on PBMCs. V usage is TRBV4-1 and J usage is TRBJ1-2; TRBD1 aligns across 9 bases. The CDR3 region has the DNA TGCGCCAGCAGCTTCCCCTCAAGATTTCCGGGACAGGGACTTAACTATGGCTACACCTTC. It yields the protein CASSFPSRFPGQGLNYGYTF.